The 9 T cell receptor beta chains in this list originate from one sample, sequenced in a study of CD8 T cells in ankylosing spondylitis. Study results and caveats: Seemingly characteristic of ankylosing spondylitis blood was a TCR beta motif consisting of several highly homologous variants.

TCRdb analysed the 5' RACE reads with MiXCR anew, one entry per CDR3 protein. The table records some 800,000 distinct CDR3 sequences, approximately 12% of them present only once. Their antigens are not known. Sequencing was done on a sample of blood, either unsorted or a sorted T cell fraction (not recorded which). The receptors derive from a male donor with ankylosing spondylitis.

The chain employs TRBV20-1 and TRBJ2-5; possible D gene TRBD2, 5 bases. Trimming cost V 5 bases and J 0 bases, with 10 bases left between them. The CDR3 loop spans 13 amino acids. The germline V gene encodes CDR1 DFQATT and CDR2 SNEGSKA (reference sequence). CDR3 sequence (DNA): TGCAGTGCTTCTACTAGATACCAAGAGACCCAGTACTTC. Residues: CSASTRYQETQYF.

This clonotype has ten or more counts. A junction boundary mismatches the germline segment, possibly from a read error. The chain couples TRBV5-1 to TRBJ2-5, with 8 positions matching TRBD1. The CDR3 sequence is 14 residues long. Germline CDR1 is SGHRS and CDR2 is YFSETQ. CDR3: CASSPGQGQETQYF. CDR3 nucleotides: TGTGCCAGCAGCCCCGGACAGGGCCAAGAGACCCAGTACTTC.

This clonotype showed up just a few times. This chain uses TRBV5-1 with TRBJ2-7; 8 bases agree with TRBD2. The CDR3 is 14 amino acids. Losses at the gene ends were 7 bases for V and 5 bases for J; bases not matched to a gene: 11. Per germline, CDR1 SGHRS and CDR2 YFSETQ. The CDR3 region is CASGWSKTSDEQYF. For the CDR3, the DNA is TGCGCCAGCGGGTGGTCGAAGACTAGCGACGAGCAGTACTTC.

J is TRBJ1-1 and V is TRBV29-1; D gene ambiguous. Trimming took off 5 bases at V and 4 bases at J, with 11 bases between the two ends. Germline-derived CDR1 and CDR2 are SQVTM and ANQGSEA. The CDR3 is 12 amino acids. The chain's CDR3 is CSVKLTGTEAFF. CDR3 nucleotide sequence: TGCAGCGTTAAACTAACGGGCACTGAAGCTTTCTTT.

This clonotype was observed a few times. The chain has TRBV6-2 or TRBV6-3 and TRBJ2-7, with 12 bases matching TRBD1. V lost 6 bases and J lost 4; bases outside the gene matches: 13. Per germline, CDR1 MNHEY and CDR2 SVGEGT. The CDR3 is 17 residues long. CDR3 in DNA: TGTGCCAGCAGAACATCCTCGGGACAGGGGGCGCTTTACGAGCAGTACTTC. Translated, it gives CASRTSSGQGALYEQYF.

The chain uses TRBV20-1 and TRBJ1-5; TRBD1 is a possible D gene (5 bases). Germline V gives CDR1 DFQATT, CDR2 SNEGSKA (reference sequence). The ends were cut back, 0 bases at V and 11 bases at J, with 17 bases in the middle. The CDR3 is made up of 14 amino acids. The CDR3 sequence: CSARDTGWIGAQHF. The CDR3 nucleotides are TGCAGTGCTAGAGATACAGGCTGGATCGGGGCCCAGCATTTT.

CDR3 bases: TGTGCCATCGCCTCCCGGGTCTCGAACACTGAAGCTTTCTTT. It is translated as CAIASRVSNTEAFF. This chain joins TRBV10-3 and TRBJ1-1, with D hard to call. The germline CDR1 and CDR2 sequences are ENHRY and SYGVKD. The V and J ends lost 8 bases and 1 base respectively, with 14 bases between them. This CDR3 has 14 amino acids.

This clonotype was observed at least ten times. This chain uses TRBV27 with TRBJ1-1; 8 nucleotides match TRBD1. The CDR3 has 18 amino acids. Losses at the gene ends were 4 bases for V and 4 bases for J; bases not matched to a gene: 17. Germline V gene data show CDR1 as MNHEY and CDR2 as SMNVEV (reference sequence). CDR3 loop: CASSSYRGQGGGGTEAFF. The CDR3 nucleotides are TGTGCCAGCAGTTCTTATAGAGGACAGGGCGGGGGGGGCACTGAAGCTTTCTTT.

This clonotype was seen a few times. The chain combines TRBV10-3 with TRBJ2-3, with D possibly TRBD2 on 6 matching bases. V was pared by 3 bases and J by 3 bases, with 13 bases between. Looked up from germline, CDR1 is ENHRY and CDR2 is SYGVKD. The CDR3 length is 15 residues. In DNA form, the CDR3 reads TGTGCCATCAGTGATTGGGGGGAGCAAACAGATACGCAGTATTTT. Protein sequence: CAISDWGEQTDTQYF.